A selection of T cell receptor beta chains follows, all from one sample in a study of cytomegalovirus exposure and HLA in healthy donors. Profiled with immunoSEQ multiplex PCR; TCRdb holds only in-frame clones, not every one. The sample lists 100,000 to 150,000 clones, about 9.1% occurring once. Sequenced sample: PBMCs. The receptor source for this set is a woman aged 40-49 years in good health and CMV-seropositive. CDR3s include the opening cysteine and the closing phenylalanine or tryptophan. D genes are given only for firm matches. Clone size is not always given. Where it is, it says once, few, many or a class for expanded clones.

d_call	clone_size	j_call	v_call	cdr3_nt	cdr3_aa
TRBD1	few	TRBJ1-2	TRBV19	TGTGCCAGTAGTACCTCCGGGACAGGGGAAAACTATGGCTACACCTTC	CASSTSGTGENYGYTF
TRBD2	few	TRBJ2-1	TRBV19	TGTGCCAGTAGTATCGTACTAGCGGGGGAGGGTGAGCAGTTCTTC	CASSIVLAGEGEQFF
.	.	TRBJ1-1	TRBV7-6	TGTGCCAGCAGCTTAGGAGGGGCGGGGATGAACACTGAAGCTTTCTTT	CASSLGGAGMNTEAFF
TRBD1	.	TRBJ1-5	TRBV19	TGTGCCAGTAGTATAGGGGACAGGGGAAGGGGGAGCAATCAGCCCCAGCATTTT	CASSIGDRGRGSNQPQHF
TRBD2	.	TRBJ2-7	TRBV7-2	TGTGCAAGCAGCTTAGCGCGAGTCCGACTAGCGGGGCCACAGTACTTC	CASSLARVRLAGPQYF
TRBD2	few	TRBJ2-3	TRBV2	TGTGCCAGCAGCAAGGGCGGGGGGGCATCTGATACGCAGTATTTT	CASSKGGGASDTQYF
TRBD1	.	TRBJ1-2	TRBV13	TGTGCCAGCAGCTCCGGACAGGGCTTTTATGGCTACACCTTC	CASSSGQGFYGYTF
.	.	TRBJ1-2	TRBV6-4	TGTGCCAGCAGTGAACGATTTCAGGGGTCTGCGGATGGCTACACCTTC	CASSERFQGSADGYTF
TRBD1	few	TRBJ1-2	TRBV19	TGTGCCAGTAGTATACAGGGGGTAGACTATGGCTACACCTTC	CASSIQGVDYGYTF
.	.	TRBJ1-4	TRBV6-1	TGTGCCAGCAGTGAAGCAAAGGTGGGCAGGGCTAATGAAAAACTGTTTTTT	CASSEAKVGRANEKLFF
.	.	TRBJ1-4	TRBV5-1	TGCGCCAGCAGCCCGTCACAGGTGTCAAATAATGAAAAACTGTTTTTT	CASSPSQVSNNEKLFF
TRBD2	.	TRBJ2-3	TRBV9	TGTGCCAGCAGTGTTCCTGGGGGACTAGCGGCTACAGATACGCAGTATTTT	CASSVPGGLAATDTQYF
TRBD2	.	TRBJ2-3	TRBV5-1	TGCGCCAGCAGCTTCACTAGCGTAGCATCGACGCAGTATTTT	CASSFTSVASTQYF
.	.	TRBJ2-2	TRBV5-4	TGTGCCAGCAGCTTTCGGACAGCCGGGGAGCTGTTTTTT	CASSFRTAGELFF
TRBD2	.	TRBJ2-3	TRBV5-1	TGCGCCAGCAGCTCGGGACTAGCGGGGGGGAGAAGCACAGATGCGCAGTATTTT	CASSSGLAGGRSTDAQYF
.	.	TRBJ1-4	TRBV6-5	TGTGCCAGCAGTTTCACAGGGTTTGAAAAACTGTTTTTT	CASSFTGFEKLFF
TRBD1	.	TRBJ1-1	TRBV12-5	TGTGCTAGTGGTTTGGGACAGGGGAGTCCTGAAGCTTTCTTT	CASGLGQGSPEAFF
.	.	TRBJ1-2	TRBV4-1	TGCGCCAGCAGCCCTATATCCAGGGGCGACTATGGCTACACCTTC	CASSPISRGDYGYTF
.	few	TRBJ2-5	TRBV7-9	TGTGCCAGCAGCTTCGCAGGGGACCGGGAGACCCAGTACTTC	CASSFAGDRETQYF